The entry below describes one T cell receptor (beta chain). The data originate from a study of blood T cell repertoires in COVID-19. Whole-study context: Sites across the United States, Italy and Spain contributed samples from acute and convalescent COVID-19. The analysed material was cDNA or gDNA that came from T cells, B-cell-depleted T cells, or PBMCs.

The trim removed 3 bases at V and 0 bases at J, leaving 8 bases unmatched. The germline gives CDR1 MNHEY, CDR2 SMNVEV (reference sequence). The CDR3 is 17 residues long. The authors' processing: How many nucleated cells were present was estimated from reference gene primer amplification. The repertoire was sequenced with immunoSEQ multiplex PCR; TCRdb's copy has only in-frame clones and lacks some. Clonal size and the V and J genes are those of that table, whereas D and trimming came from the DNA. Here the sample spans about 76,000 clones, around 88% being singletons. The sequence was obtained from a human donor in a cohort sampled during active COVID-19. Sequences were obtained from peripheral blood. V gene TRBV27 combines with J gene TRBJ1-5; 7 nucleotides align to TRBD1. Here the CDR3 DNA reads TGTGCCAGCAGTTTCAGTTGGGGACAGAATAGCAATCAGCCCCAGCATTTT. Translating gives CASSFSWGQNSNQPQHF.